Presented here are 10 T cell receptor beta chains from one specimen sequenced in a study of shared clonotypes between healthy human individuals. The method was immunoSEQ multiplex PCR; TCRdb's version includes in-frame clones alone and lacks a portion of them. The sample carries hundreds of thousands of clones, about two thirds recorded once. The sequenced sample consisted of memory CD4+ T cells sorted from blood. The subset: CD45RA-negative fraction. The receptors stem from a woman under 40 in good health.

This clone was detected once. This chain connects TRBV27 to TRBJ2-7; D gene uncertain. The CDR3 has 14 amino acids. Germline-derived CDR1 and CDR2 are MNHEY and SMNVEV (reference sequence). Trimming took 5 bases from V and 2 from J, leaving 13 bases between them. CDR3 coding DNA: TGTGCCAGCAGTGCCTGGGAAGATCCCTACGAGCAGTACTTC. It codes for CASSAWEDPYEQYF.

V gene TRBV7-2 combines with J gene TRBJ1-2; the D is unclear. V lost 5 bases and J lost 3, with 7 bases in between. The CDR3 runs to 12 residues. Germline CDR1 is SGHTA and CDR2 is FQGNSA. CDR3 DNA sequence: TGTGCCAGCAGCCAGATGGACTATGGCTACACCTTC. It is translated as CASSQMDYGYTF.

The chain has TRBV2 and TRBJ1-5, with D possibly matching TRBD1 (5 bases). The V end was cut by 5 bases, the J end by 0 bases, with 11 bases between. The CDR3 extends over 15 amino acids. Germline V gives CDR1 SNHLY, CDR2 FYNNEI. CDR3 loop: CASSLGTDSNQPQHF. CDR3 in DNA: TGTGCCAGCAGTCTCGGGACGGATAGCAATCAGCCCCAGCATTTT. Variable domain in full (rest from reference TRBV2 and TRBJ1-5): EPEVTQTPSHQVTQMGQEVILRCVPISNHLYFYWYRQILGQKVEFLVSFYNNEISEKSEIFDDQFSVERPDGSNFTLKIRSTKLEDSAMYFCASSLGTDSNQPQHFGDGTRLSIL.

The chain combines TRBV7-5 with TRBJ1-3. TRBV7-5 is a listed pseudogene. The CDR3 has 20 amino acids. Here the CDR3 reads CVRSFVAGAKKILLGNTIYF. The CDR3 region has the DNA TGTGTCAGAAGCTTTGTGGCGGGAGCTAAAAAAATTCTGCTTGGAAACACCATATATTTT.

This clone was observed many times. This rearrangement joins TRBV4-2 to TRBJ2-3, with a possible D match to TRBD1 (5 bases). This CDR3 has 15 residues. With 1 base removed from V and 5 bases from J, the gap between germline ends came to 13 bases. Germline CDR1 LGHNA, CDR2 YNFKEQ. CDR3 bases: TGTGCCAGCAGCCAAGCCCAGCCAGGGAAAGATACGCAGTATTTT. Protein sequence: CASSQAQPGKDTQYF.

This clone was seen at least ten times. The chain employs TRBV25-1 and TRBJ1-6; perhaps TRBD1 as D (5 bases). From germline, CDR1 is MGHDK and CDR2 SYGVNS. With 6 bases removed from V and 10 bases from J, the gap between germline ends came to 16 bases. CDR3 size: 14 residues. The CDR3 loop reads CASSPIGGVSPLHF. The DNA for the CDR3 is TGTGCCAGCAGCCCCATTGGAGGGGTATCACCCCTCCACTTT.

V is TRBV5-8 and J is TRBJ2-1; 7 bases map to TRBD1. Germline V gene lookup returns CDR1 SGHTS and CDR2 YDEGEE. The CDR3 length is 15 residues. V shed 0 bases and J 5 bases; nucleotides not matched to a gene: 5. CDR3 sequence: CASSLGQGVDNEQFF. The DNA of the CDR3 is TGTGCCAGCAGCTTGGGACAGGGTGTGGACAATGAGCAGTTCTTC.

This clone was detected once. The rearrangement joins TRBV6-6 to TRBJ1-5, with a weak D call TRBD1 (6 bases). The CDR3 totals 15 residues. Germline V gene sequence: CDR1 MNHNY, CDR2 SVGAGI (reference sequence). The V end lost 0 bases, the J end lost 7 bases, and 13 bases lay between the germline ends. The CDR3 DNA reads as TGTGCCAGCAGTTACTCGGCCGGCCAGGGGCAGCCCCAGCATTTT. Translated, it gives CASSYSAGQGQPQHF.

This clone was found many times. CDR3 nucleotides: TGTGCCAGCAGTCCCAGTGGTAGCGGGACCCTCTACGAGCAGTACTTC. Its protein product is CASSPSGSGTLYEQYF. This chain joins TRBV27 and TRBJ2-7; 8 bases line up with TRBD2. There are 16 residues in the CDR3. Germline V gene sequence: CDR1 MNHEY, CDR2 SMNVEV (reference sequence). V lost 5 bases, J lost 3 bases, and 12 bases stayed unmatched.

The genes are TRBV7-8 and TRBJ2-5; 7 bases match TRBD2. The CDR3 loop spans 16 amino acids. Trimming took 3 bases from V and 4 from J; bases not matched to a gene: 11. Germline CDR1 SGHVS, CDR2 FQNEAQ. This CDR3 reads CASSFPRLAGRETQYF. DNA of the CDR3: TGTGCCAGCAGCTTTCCTAGACTAGCCGGGCGAGAGACCCAGTACTTC.